A single sample is the source of the 18 T cell receptor beta chains below, sequenced in a study of blood T cell repertoires in COVID-19. The repertoire was sequenced with immunoSEQ multiplex PCR; TCRdb's copy has only in-frame clones and lacks some. The table records over 250,000 clones, approximately 85% of them present only once. Sequencing input: peripheral blood. These receptors all stem from a woman in her twenties or thirties with acute or convalescent COVID-19.

The chain links TRBV29-1 to TRBJ1-2; D is ambiguous. Trimming removed 6 bases at V and 5 bases at J, with 13 bases between. This CDR3 contains 12 residues. Germline values: CDR1 SQVTM, CDR2 ANQGSEA. DNA of the CDR3: TGCAGCGTCCTCCTTGGTAGATATGGCTACACCTTC. Translating it yields CSVLLGRYGYTF.

The DNA for the CDR3 is TGCGCCAGCAGCCAAGATGCCAGGCCCTATAATTCACCCCTCCACTTT. This sequence encodes CASSQDARPYNSPLHF. The V and J genes are TRBV4-3 and TRBJ1-6; D call uncertain. The V and J ends lost 0 bases and 2 bases respectively, with 8 bases between them. Per the germline V gene, CDR1 is LGHNA and CDR2 is YSLEER. The CDR3 extends over 16 amino acids.

Details on this clone: Mismatch with germline at one junction end may stem from a read error. The chain employs TRBV3-1 (or the pseudogene TRBV3-2) and TRBJ1-3; no clear D. CDR1 LGHDT and CDR2 YNNKEL come from the germline V gene (reference sequence). The CDR3 is 16 residues long. In DNA form, the CDR3 reads TGTGCCAGCAACCAAGATGGGAGAGCCCCTGGAAACACCATATATTTT. Protein: CASNQDGRAPGNTIYF.

The V and J genes are TRBV30 and TRBJ1-6, with 12 bases aligning to TRBD1. Trimming removed 5 bases from V and 6 bases from J; junction bases left unmatched: 29. The germline gives CDR1 GTSNPN, CDR2 SVGIG (reference sequence). The CDR3 sequence is 23 residues long. The CDR3 loop is CAWDGGNPQIQGTGGAVNSPLHF. CDR3 sequence (DNA): TGTGCCTGGGACGGCGGGAACCCACAAATCCAAGGGACAGGGGGCGCGGTTAATTCACCCCTCCACTTT. Using reference TRBV30 and TRBJ1-6 for the parts outside the CDR3, the full variable domain is SQTIHQWPATLVQPVGSPLSLECTVEGTSNPNLYWYRQAAGRGLQLLFYSVGIGQISSEVPQNLSASRPQDRQFILSSKKLLLSDSGFYLCAWDGGNPQIQGTGGAVNSPLHFGNGTRLTVT.

This clone was detected once. The chain joins TRBV27 to TRBJ1-1; D is perhaps TRBD1 (5 bases). V gave up 3 bases and J gave up 7 bases, with 12 bases separating them. Germline assignment: CDR1 MNHEY and CDR2 SMNVEV (reference sequence). The CDR3 sequence is 13 residues long. The CDR3 nucleotides are TGTGCCAGCAGTTTCAGCGCGACAGTTGAAGCTTTCTTT. It is translated as CASSFSATVEAFF.

The gene calls are TRBV18 and TRBJ1-1, with TRBD1 as a possible D gene (5 bases). V gave up 4 bases and J gave up 1 base, with 7 bases separating them. The germline V gene has CDR1 KGHSH and CDR2 LQKENI. The CDR3 runs to 13 residues. DNA for the CDR3: TGTGCCAGCTCACGGGGGGGGAACACTGAAGCTTTCTTT. As protein: CASSRGGNTEAFF.

As to this clone: An end of the junction does not agree with germline; a read error may underlie this. The chain has TRBV7-6 and TRBJ1-2, with D possibly TRBD1 on 5 matching bases. The CDR3 loop spans 13 amino acids. The V gene's germline CDR1 is SGHVS and CDR2 FNYEAQ. CDR3 region: CASSLAPGKTEAF. The CDR3 DNA sequence: TGTGCCAGCAGCTTAGCCCCTGGGAAGACAGAGGCCTTC. Using reference TRBV7-6 and TRBJ1-2 for the parts outside the CDR3, the full variable domain is GAGVSQSPRYKVTKRGQDVALRCDPISGHVSLYWYRQALGQGPEFLTYFNYEAQQDKSGLPNDRFSAERPEGSISTLTIQRTEQRDSAMYRCASSLAPGKTEAFGSGTRLTVV.

This chain joins TRBV5-1 and TRBJ2-1; 7 bases fit TRBD2. This CDR3 region has 15 residues. V trimming: 4 bases; J trimming: 0 bases; junction bases outside the gene matches: 4. Germline CDR1 SGHRS, CDR2 YFSETQ. CDR3 nucleotides: TGCGCCAGCAGCGGGGCGGGAGTCTCCTACAATGAGCAGTTCTTC. Its translation is CASSGAGVSYNEQFF.

Concerning this clone: In the same sample, other DNA sequences code for this CDR3. The chain links TRBV9 to TRBJ2-5, with D maybe TRBD1 (6 bases). The germline V and J ends were trimmed by 0 bases and 2 bases, with 8 bases remaining between them. The germline gives CDR1 SGDLS, CDR2 YYNGEE. This CDR3 spans 14 amino acids. The CDR3: CASSVGQGQETQYF. Here the CDR3 DNA reads TGTGCCAGCAGCGTAGGGCAGGGGCAAGAGACCCAGTACTTC.

This clone occurred once. The chain links TRBV9 to TRBJ1-6, with D possibly matching TRBD1 (6 bases). The CDR3 consists of 16 residues. The V and J ends lost 3 bases and 7 bases respectively, with 17 bases between them. Germline CDR1 is SGDLS and CDR2 is YYNGEE. The CDR3 region is CASSAPRTDFNSPLHF. CDR3 nucleotides: TGTGCCAGCAGCGCCCCTCGGACAGATTTCAATTCACCCCTCCACTTT.

V usage is TRBV7-2 and J usage is TRBJ2-2; D may be TRBD2 (6 bases). This CDR3 has 15 amino acids. Trimming cost V 9 bases and J 0 bases, with 14 bases left between them. Germline assignment: CDR1 SGHTA and CDR2 FQGNSA. CDR3 DNA: TGTGCCAGGGGGGGACTCCCCGCGAACACCGGGGAGCTGTTTTTT. Protein: CARGGLPANTGELFF.

The gene calls are TRBV19 and TRBJ2-7, with D perhaps TRBD1 (5 bases). CDR1 and CDR2 from the germline V gene are LNHDA and SQIVND (reference sequence). The CDR3 extends over 13 amino acids. The ends were cut back, 2 bases at V and 3 bases at J, with 8 bases in the middle. In DNA form, the CDR3 reads TGTGCCAGTAGTATAACAGGCGGCTACGAGCAGTACTTC. Protein sequence: CASSITGGYEQYF.

This chain joins TRBV5-6 and TRBJ1-1; 10 bases map to TRBD1. Trimming cost V 5 bases and J 3 bases; bases outside gene matches: 10. The CDR3 has 16 residues. Germline loops: CDR1 SGHDT, CDR2 YYEEEE. The CDR3 nucleotides are TGTGCCAGCAGACTCCTCGGGGGGACAGGGGACACTGAAGCTTTCTTT. The encoded protein is CASRLLGGTGDTEAFF.

J is TRBJ2-1 and V is TRBV4-3, with a tentative D call TRBD2 (6 bases). The V end was cut by 1 base, the J end by 0 bases, with 13 bases between. Germline lookup yields CDR1 LGHNA and CDR2 YSLEER. The CDR3 runs 17 residues. Here the CDR3 DNA reads TGCGCCAGCAGCCAAGGTAGCGGTGCGAGCTCCTACAATGAGCAGTTCTTC. Amino acid sequence: CASSQGSGASSYNEQFF.

The V gene is TRBV19, the J gene TRBJ2-3; TRBD2 agrees at 10 bases. V shed 7 bases, J shed 9 bases, and the junction held 13 bases outside the gene matches. From germline, CDR1 is LNHDA and CDR2 SQIVND (reference sequence). This CDR3 has 15 amino acids. Written as DNA, the CDR3 is TGTGCCAGTACCCAACTAGCGGGACCCCCCCCCACGCAGTATTTT. Residues: CASTQLAGPPPTQYF.

CDR3 sequence reads: CASSFGQGGTQYF. CDR3 in DNA: TGCGCCAGCAGCTTCGGACAGGGTGGGACCCAGTACTTC. The rearrangement links TRBV5-1 to TRBJ2-5, with 8 bases identical to TRBD1. In germline, CDR1 is SGHRS, CDR2 YFSETQ. This CDR3 region has 13 residues. The V segment lost 2 bases and the J segment 7 bases; nucleotides outside the gene matches: 4.

This chain joins TRBV7-2 and TRBJ1-2; no definite D call. Germline V gene lookup returns CDR1 SGHTA and CDR2 FQGNSA. The CDR3 loop spans 13 amino acids. V was shortened by 5 bases and J by 8 bases, with 15 bases between the two germline ends. The CDR3 protein is CASSTSPPRGYTF. As DNA, the CDR3 is TGTGCCAGCAGCACGAGCCCACCTCGGGGCTACACCTTC. The full variable domain, completed using reference TRBV7-2 and TRBJ1-2, is GAGVSQSPSNKVTEKGKDVELRCDPISGHTALYWYRQSLGQGLEFLIYFQGNSAPDKSGLPSDRFSAERTGGSVSTLTIQRTQQEDSAVYLCASSTSPPRGYTFGSGTRLTVV.

J is TRBJ2-2 and V is TRBV7-6; 8 bases fit TRBD1. The CDR3 totals 16 residues. Trimming cost V 1 base and J 6 bases; bases outside gene matches: 7. CDR1 is SGHVS and CDR2 is FNYEAQ in the germline V gene. The CDR3 bases are TGTGCCAGCAGCTTAGGGACAGGGCAGTTTCCCGGGGAGCTGTTTTTT. This sequence encodes CASSLGTGQFPGELFF.